These 25 T cell receptor beta chains share one sample of origin, sequenced in a study of blood T cell repertoires in COVID-19. TCRdb's copy holds only in-frame clones and misses some; the assay was immunoSEQ multiplex PCR. This table has over 45,000 clones, around 84% appearing once. Sequencing was done on a sample of peripheral blood. Receptors were obtained from a man aged 55 to 69 with acute or convalescent COVID-19.

The chain joins TRBV3-1 (or the pseudogene TRBV3-2) to TRBJ1-3, with 9 bases lining up with TRBD1. The CDR3 is 18 amino acids. V shed 0 bases and J 9 bases; nucleotides not matched to a gene: 15. In germline, CDR1 is LGHDT, CDR2 YNNKEL (reference sequence). The CDR3 spells CASSQDSGTGIKRVTIYF. Written as DNA, the CDR3 is TGTGCCAGCAGCCAAGATTCGGGGACAGGGATTAAGAGGGTCACCATATATTTT.

This clone was observed once. V gene TRBV28 combines with J gene TRBJ2-3, with 10 bases matching TRBD2. CDR1 is MDHEN and CDR2 is SYDVKM in the germline V gene. V shed 2 bases, J shed 5 bases, and the junction held 4 bases outside the gene matches. This CDR3 spans 15 amino acids. The CDR3, as DNA: TGTGCCAGCAGTTTAACTACTAGCGGGGAAGATACGCAGTATTTT. Protein sequence: CASSLTTSGEDTQYF.

J is TRBJ1-6 and V is TRBV6-1, with 7 bases aligning to TRBD1. CDR3 length equals 15 residues. Germline loops: CDR1 MNHNS, CDR2 SASEGT. Trimming at V came to 0 bases and at J to 7 bases, leaving 3 bases not matched to a gene. The CDR3 loop is CASSEAQGPNSPLHF. The CDR3 nucleotides read TGTGCCAGCAGTGAAGCACAGGGGCCAAATTCACCCCTCCACTTT.

The chain employs TRBV2 and TRBJ1-6; TRBD1 is a possible D gene (5 bases). Looked up from germline, CDR1 is SNHLY and CDR2 is FYNNEI. V was trimmed by 8 bases and J by 5 bases, leaving 16 bases between them. The CDR3 contains 15 residues. Here the CDR3 DNA reads TGTGCCAGCTCAGCCTTTGACAGCAATAATTCACCCCTCCACTTT. As protein: CASSAFDSNNSPLHF.

This sequence joins TRBV3-1 (or the pseudogene TRBV3-2) and TRBJ1-2, with D possibly matching TRBD1 (5 bases). The CDR3 runs 12 residues. Per the germline V gene, CDR1 is LGHDT and CDR2 is YNNKEL (reference sequence). Deletions cut 2 bases from V and 6 bases from J, with 7 bases between. CDR3 bases: TGTGCCAGCAGCCAATCAGGGAATGGCTACACCTTC. This encodes CASSQSGNGYTF.

This clone appeared a few times. This chain joins TRBV7-9 and TRBJ1-4; D unclear. Deletions cut 2 bases from V and 8 bases from J, with 15 bases between. The length of the CDR3 is 15 residues. Germline V lookup: CDR1 SEHNR, CDR2 FQNEAQ (reference sequence). The CDR3 region is CASSLKLGGNEKLFF. The CDR3 DNA is TGTGCCAGCAGCTTAAAACTGGGAGGAAACGAAAAACTGTTTTTT. The full variable domain, with the rest looked up from reference TRBV7-9 and TRBJ1-4, is DTGVSQNPRHKITKRGQNVTFRCDPISEHNRLYWYRQTLGQGPEFLTYFQNEAQLEKSRLLSDRFSAERPKGSFSTLEIQRTEQGDSAMYLCASSLKLGGNEKLFFGSGTQLSVL.

V usage is TRBV27 and J usage is TRBJ2-7; D unresolved. This CDR3 is built from 13 residues. Germline V gene sequence: CDR1 MNHEY, CDR2 SMNVEV (reference sequence). Trimming left V 5 bases short and J 1 base short, with 9 bases between. The CDR3 DNA reads TGTGCCAGCAGTATCTTAGTGTCCTACGAGCAGTACTTC. It yields the protein CASSILVSYEQYF.

This clone was observed once. The rearrangement uses TRBV19 and TRBJ2-4; 9 bases align to TRBD1. The CDR3 extends over 16 amino acids. V was pared by 4 bases and J by 0 bases, with 4 bases of the junction left unmatched. Per the germline V gene, CDR1 is LNHDA and CDR2 is SQIVND (reference sequence). CDR3 residues: CASSTGQGLAKNIQYF. In DNA form, the CDR3 reads TGTGCCAGTAGTACCGGACAGGGGCTAGCCAAAAACATTCAGTACTTC.

CDR3 amino acids: CASSEWAGDEKLFF. The CDR3, as DNA: TGTGCCAGCAGTGAATGGGCAGGGGATGAAAAACTGTTTTTT. The chain uses TRBV6-1 and TRBJ1-4; tentatively, D is TRBD1 (6 bases). This CDR3 is built from 14 residues. Per the germline V gene, CDR1 is MNHNS and CDR2 is SASEGT. V was shortened by 2 bases and J by 6 bases, with 10 bases between the two germline ends.

The chain couples TRBV2 to TRBJ1-4, with 9 bases that match TRBD1. Germline CDR1 is SNHLY and CDR2 is FYNNEI. After removal of 7 bases from V and 8 bases from J, the junction contained 8 bases not matched to a gene. The CDR3 has 14 amino acids. CDR3 residues: CASNLQGAREKLFF. DNA for the CDR3: TGTGCCAGCAACCTACAGGGGGCTAGGGAAAAACTGTTTTTT.

This chain joins TRBV29-1 and TRBJ2-7; a possible D gene is TRBD2 (6 bases). The CDR3 covers 14 residues. V was shortened by 3 bases and J by 7 bases, with 19 bases between the two germline ends. Germline CDR1 is SQVTM and CDR2 is ANQGSEA. This CDR3 reads CSVDGGAPFGEQYF. The CDR3 DNA is TGCAGCGTTGACGGAGGGGCTCCCTTTGGGGAGCAGTACTTC.

The V call is TRBV4-1, the J call TRBJ2-5; D gene uncertain. CDR3 size: 12 residues. The V gene's germline CDR1 is MGHRA and CDR2 YSYEKL. The V end lost 0 bases, the J end lost 5 bases, and 4 bases lay between the germline ends. This CDR3 is CASSQDRETQYF. For the CDR3, the DNA is TGCGCCAGCAGCCAAGATCGTGAGACCCAGTACTTC.

The genes are TRBV7-9 and TRBJ1-5, with 9 bases lining up with TRBD1. Unmatched junction bases numbered 2, after V lost 5 bases and J lost 3 bases. Germline CDR1 SEHNR, CDR2 FQNEAQ (reference sequence). The CDR3 runs to 14 residues. CDR3 region: CASSRTGDNQPQHF. The CDR3 DNA sequence: TGTGCCAGCAGCCGGACAGGGGACAATCAGCCCCAGCATTTT.

This clone occurred once. V gene TRBV7-9 combines with J gene TRBJ1-2, with a weak D call TRBD1 (6 bases). V was clipped by 3 bases and J by 6 bases, with 11 bases between them. The germline V gene encodes CDR1 SEHNR and CDR2 FQNEAQ (reference sequence). CDR3 length: 13 residues. CDR3 loop: CASSFTGSHGYTF. The CDR3 DNA reads TGTGCCAGCAGCTTTACAGGGTCCCATGGCTACACCTTC.

The chain carries TRBV7-9 and TRBJ2-3; D is uncertain. Germline assignment: CDR1 SEHNR and CDR2 FQNEAQ (reference sequence). Trimming took off 3 bases at V and 0 bases at J, with 7 bases between the two ends. There are 14 residues in the CDR3. CDR3 nucleotides: TGTGCCAGCAGCTTGTCGCAGAGCACAGATACGCAGTATTTT. Encoded protein: CASSLSQSTDTQYF.

This clone was counted between two and nine times. This chain uses TRBV6-4 with TRBJ2-5, with TRBD2 matching over 10 bases. Germline loops: CDR1 MRHNA, CDR2 SNTAGT. The CDR3 extends over 15 amino acids. V lost 3 bases and J lost 4; bases outside the gene matches: 5. The CDR3, as DNA: TGTGCCAGCAGTGAGTCAGCGGGGGGGCGAGAGACCCAGTACTTC. This encodes CASSESAGGRETQYF.

The chain uses TRBV24-1 and TRBJ2-5; TRBD2 matches at 14 bases. Germline CDR1 is KGHDR and CDR2 is SFDVKD. V lost 3 bases and J lost 3; bases outside the gene matches: 5. This CDR3 is 17 amino acids long. CDR3 amino acids: CATSDAGLAGGKETQYF. The CDR3 DNA reads TGTGCCACCAGTGATGCCGGACTAGCGGGGGGTAAAGAGACCCAGTACTTC.

This chain connects TRBV5-4 to TRBJ2-3; 8 bases are a match to TRBD2. Germline CDR1 and CDR2: SGHNT and YYREEE (reference sequence). Unmatched junction bases numbered 5, after V lost 2 bases and J lost 3 bases. The CDR3 loop spans 15 amino acids. The CDR3 DNA is TGTGCCAGCAGCTTAAAGCGGGGGATTACAGATACGCAGTATTTT. It encodes CASSLKRGITDTQYF.

This chain connects TRBV7-2 to TRBJ2-3, with D tentatively TRBD2 (6 bases). The CDR3 length is 14 residues. Trimming removed 1 base at V and 5 bases at J, with 10 bases between. The V gene's germline CDR1 is SGHTA and CDR2 FQGNSA. The CDR3 is CASSLGQGGDTQYF. CDR3 coding DNA: TGTGCCAGCAGCTTAGGTCAGGGAGGAGATACGCAGTATTTT.

The gene calls are TRBV2 and TRBJ2-7; TRBD1 aligns across 9 bases. CDR3 length: 15 residues. J gave up 6 bases and V 8 bases, and 14 bases lay outside the gene matches. The germline CDR1 and CDR2 sequences are SNHLY and FYNNEI. The CDR3 nucleotides read TGTGCCAGCTCTAGCTCACAGGGGGCAATCTCCGAGCAGTACTTC. It specifies CASSSSQGAISEQYF.

This clone was detected only once. The chain employs TRBV9 and TRBJ2-5; 14 positions agree with TRBD2. The CDR3 totals 15 residues. Trimming took 3 bases from V and 5 from J; bases not matched to a gene: 3. Germline V gene lookup returns CDR1 SGDLS and CDR2 YYNGEE. The CDR3 DNA is TGTGCCAGCAGCGACCGGACTAGCGGGGGGGAGACCCAGTACTTC. Amino acid sequence: CASSDRTSGGETQYF.

On this clone itself: At the DNA level, this CDR3 is encoded by other sequences in the same sample as well. This chain joins TRBV6-1 and TRBJ1-2; D is possibly TRBD1 (5 bases). V was trimmed by 0 bases and J by 4 bases, leaving 9 bases between them. This CDR3 spans 14 amino acids. Per germline, CDR1 MNHNS and CDR2 SASEGT. CDR3 coding DNA: TGTGCCAGCAGTGAAGCAGGGAGGGGCTATGGCTACACCTTC. Translated, it gives CASSEAGRGYGYTF.

This chain uses TRBV5-4 with TRBJ2-1; TRBD1 aligns across 8 bases. The CDR3 has 16 residues. Germline loops: CDR1 SGHNT, CDR2 YYREEE (reference sequence). J lost 2 bases, V lost 3 bases, and 7 bases had no gene match. CDR3 residues: CASSSPGQGTYNEQFF. DNA for the CDR3: TGTGCCAGCAGCTCCCCCGGACAGGGTACCTACAATGAGCAGTTCTTC.

V gene TRBV18 combines with J gene TRBJ2-5; possible D gene TRBD1, 6 bases. Trimming took off 0 bases at V and 3 bases at J, with 11 bases between the two ends. The CDR3 has 15 residues. The germline CDR1 and CDR2 sequences are KGHSH and LQKENI. CDR3 nucleotide sequence: TGTGCCAGCTCACCACCCAGGACAGAGAAAGAGACCCAGTACTTC. It codes for CASSPPRTEKETQYF.

The chain combines TRBV3-1 (or the pseudogene TRBV3-2) with TRBJ1-5; 9 bases fit TRBD1. This CDR3 has 14 residues. Trimming took 4 bases from V and 7 from J; bases not matched to a gene: 5. CDR1 and CDR2 from the germline V gene are LGHDT and YNNKEL (reference sequence). In nucleotides, the CDR3 is TGTGCCAGCAGCCTACAGGGGGCCGAGCAGCCCCAGCATTTT. This encodes CASSLQGAEQPQHF.